Included here is one T cell receptor (beta chain) sequence, with context. This CDR3 region has 14 residues. Looked up from germline, CDR1 is SGHTA and CDR2 is FQGNSA. The ends were cut back, 3 bases at V and 2 bases at J, with 9 bases in the middle. The data were obtained in a study of shared clonotypes between healthy human individuals. Approximately 28,000 T cell genomes (around 310 ng DNA) went into each PBMC replicate. Original processing notes: ImmunoSEQ gave junction-only sequences without quality scores, so filtering differed. Method: immunoSEQ multiplex PCR; TCRdb's copy keeps in-frame clones and lacks some. V and J calls and clone size come straight from that table; D and trimming were deduced from the DNA. Among about 450,000 clones listed, 70% to 85% were seen once.

Source material: PBMCs. J is TRBJ2-3 and V is TRBV7-2; D unresolved. This clonotype was sampled from a woman between 35 and 50 years old in good health. Some clones in this sample may be carry-over from other donors' samples. The CDR3 here is CASSFEGLTDTQYF. The CDR3 DNA follows: TGTGCCAGCAGCTTCGAAGGCCTCACAGATACGCAGTATTTT.